This entry is about one T cell receptor beta chain. Germline CDR1 and CDR2: SEHNR and FQNEAQ (reference sequence). CDR3 length equals 11 residues. Trimming stripped 1 base from V and 7 bases from J, with 4 bases between. Measured with immunoSEQ multiplex PCR; TCRdb has only the in-frame clones, and not every one. Of around 100,000 clones listed, 86% are singletons. The sample comes from a study of blood T cell repertoires in COVID-19. Study-level information: Samples representing acute and convalescent COVID-19 were sourced from the United States, Italy and Spain. The cDNA or gDNA used as material had been derived from T cells, B-cell-depleted T cells, or PBMCs.

The J gene is TRBJ2-5, the V gene TRBV7-9; D gene uncertain. Input material: peripheral blood. The clonotype comes from a middle-aged man with acute or convalescent COVID-19. The CDR3 protein is CASSLVGTQYF. In DNA form, the CDR3 reads TGTGCCAGCAGCTTAGTCGGGACCCAGTACTTC.